A selection of T cell receptor beta chains follows, all from one sample in a study of blood T cell repertoires in COVID-19. The method was immunoSEQ multiplex PCR; TCRdb's version includes in-frame clones alone and lacks a portion of them. The profile shows about 190,000 clones, around 87% of them singletons. The sample comprised peripheral blood. The receptors were sampled from a man between 45 and 60 years old with acute or convalescent COVID-19. CDR3s include the opening cysteine and the closing phenylalanine or tryptophan. A D gene is named only where the DNA matches it firmly. A row's size may be missing; if present it is once, few, many or a size class.

abundance,v_gene,len,j_gene,d_gene,CDR3nt,CDR3aa
NA,TRBV4-1,15,TRBJ1-2,TRBD1,TGCGCCAGCAGCCAAACGCTGACAGGGGTGGATGGCTACACCTTC,CASSQTLTGVDGYTF
NA,TRBV19,13,TRBJ2-3,NA,TGTGCCAGTTCGACGGGAGACACAGATACGCAGTATTTT,CASSTGDTDTQYF
few,TRBV7-2,13,TRBJ1-2,NA,TGTGCCAGCAGCCTGGGCAGGGACTATGGCTACACCTTC,CASSLGRDYGYTF
NA,TRBV18,16,TRBJ2-7,TRBD1,TGTGCCACCTCAGGCACGGACAGGGGGGGTTCCTACGAGCAGTACTTC,CATSGTDRGGSYEQYF
NA,TRBV7-9,15,TRBJ2-1,TRBD1,TGTGCCAGCAGACATCCGGGACAGCCTTACAATGAGCAGTTCTTC,CASRHPGQPYNEQFF
NA,TRBV7-9,14,TRBJ1-2,TRBD1,TGTGCCAGCAGCTTAGAGACAGGGAATTATGGCTACACCTTC,CASSLETGNYGYTF
once,TRBV2,16,TRBJ2-1,TRBD2,TGTGCCAGCAGAGCCGGGCCGGGACTAGCCTACAATGAGCAGTTCTTC,CASRAGPGLAYNEQFF
NA,TRBV21-1,17,TRBJ1-5,NA,TGTGCCAGCAGCGCTAGATTCCAAATGGGGCGTAGGCAGCCCCAGCATTTT,CASSARFQMGRRQPQHF
NA,TRBV27,20,TRBJ2-3,TRBD2,TGTGCCAGCAGTCGACCCCAACGTAGCGGGAGGGTAGAAAGCACAGATACGCAGTATTTT,CASSRPQRSGRVESTDTQYF
NA,TRBV27,15,TRBJ1-6,TRBD1,TGTGCCAGCAGTCGAGGACAGGGGATCTTTTCACCCCTCCACTTT,CASSRGQGIFSPLHF
NA,TRBV6-5,14,TRBJ2-6,NA,TGTGCCAGCAGTTATCTCTCTGGGGCCAACGTCCTGACTTTC,CASSYLSGANVLTF
NA,TRBV21-1,16,TRBJ2-7,NA,TGTGCCAGCAGCAAGGGGGGACTAGCGGGAGACTACGAGCAGTACTTC,CASSKGGLAGDYEQYF
NA,TRBV7-3,14,TRBJ2-2,NA,TGTGCCAGCAGCCTCGGACATTTCACCGGGGAGCTGTTTTTT,CASSLGHFTGELFF
NA,TRBV7-9,15,TRBJ2-7,NA,TGTGCCAGCAGCTTAGTAGGTCGGGGTCCGGACGAGCAGTACTTC,CASSLVGRGPDEQYF
NA,TRBV7-8,14,TRBJ2-2,NA,TGTGCCAGCAGCTTAGAGGGGGTGGGCGGGGAGCTGTTTTTT,CASSLEGVGGELFF
NA,TRBV27,14,TRBJ2-7,TRBD1,TGTGCCAGCAGTGTCACAGGGGGCGGGTACGAGCAGTACTTC,CASSVTGGGYEQYF
NA,TRBV20-1,13,TRBJ2-2,NA,TGCAGTGCTAGTGATACTAACACCGGGGAGCTGTTTTTT,CSASDTNTGELFF
NA,TRBV6-5,15,TRBJ2-2,NA,TGTGCCAGCAGTCGGCAGGGGTCGTACACCGGGGAGCTGTTTTTT,CASSRQGSYTGELFF
once,TRBV19,15,TRBJ1-4,NA,TGTGCCAGTAGTAAGACAGCTCCAACTAATGAAAAACTGTTTTTT,CASSKTAPTNEKLFF
NA,TRBV6-5,14,TRBJ2-3,TRBD2,TGTGCCAGCAGACCGGGACTAGCGGGAGATACGCAGTATTTT,CASRPGLAGDTQYF
NA,TRBV25-1,13,TRBJ1-5,NA,TGTGCCAGCAGTGCCCAAGGGGGACAGCCCCAGCATTTT,CASSAQGGQPQHF
NA,TRBV7-2,16,TRBJ1-3,NA,TGTGCCAGCAGCCTCGGCGGGGCGTCGGCCGGAAACACCATATATTTT,CASSLGGASAGNTIYF